The present T cell receptor (beta chain) was sequenced within a study of cytotoxic CD8 clonotypes in ibrutinib-treated CLL (dated by TCRdb to about 2021). As for the study more broadly: The cohort included roughly 15 treatment-naive and some twelve relapsed/refractory patients; under 18 were IGHV unmutated. Cryopreserved peripheral blood mononuclear cells were collected at three points: before therapy, at response, and at either sustained remission or disease progression. Response samples were obtained after a median of approximately twelve months of treatment, with a range of roughly 6 to 40 months. On average, each sample had roughly 230,000 productive templates and approximately 89,000 productive rearrangements. Partial responses were observed in roughly 24 patients and complete responses in 2; after a median follow-up of 68 months, remission was maintained in roughly 14 patients and progression was observed in approximately twelve. Of the 86 people in the trial, some 28 had longitudinal samples available.

On a MiSeq, deep resolution sequencing aimed for a depth between 1 in 1 million and 1 in 200,000 T cells, with each clonotype covered around 9.2x on average. The immunoSEQ hsTCRB Kit was used to generate the TCR beta libraries. The paper's processing steps were these. Data were analyzed with ImmunoSEQ Data Assistant and ImmunoSEQ Analyzer, with V, D and J genes assigned per IMGT definitions. Clonality was computed as one minus normalized Shannon entropy of productive rearrangement frequencies, ranging from 0 to 1. Only overrepresented clonotypes making up at least 0.05% of each patient's repertoire were included in the public clonotype analysis. Repertoires from some 14 age-matched healthy donors in immuneACCESS were used as clonality controls. TCRdb obtained this table from immuneACCESS and retained in-frame rearrangements with V and J assigned. These tables miss some clones; where compared with another copy, unresolved V genes account for less than half of the shortfall, and the remainder is unexplained. That table gives V, J and clone size, and the DNA gave D and trimming. The table for this sample lists around 33,000 clones; around 63% of them were counted only once. Around a quarter of the sample goes to the ten largest clones.

On the study overall, not on this receptor specifically: Public clonotypes were rare and either shrank or stayed stable during treatment, and the rise in clonality at ibrutinib response reflected expansion of private clonotypes. Clonality increased at ibrutinib response, stayed stable in sustained remission, and fell back toward baseline at progression. Baseline clonality was found to be higher than that of age-matched healthy donors and was strongly correlated with circulating CD8+ T-cell counts. Sampling times were not matched between patients in sustained remission and patients whose disease was progressing, and lymph node repertoires were not examined.

Approximately 2 micrograms of genomic DNA were extracted from cryopreserved PBMCs for TCR beta library preparation. Longitudinal blood samples from CLL patients on ibrutinib monotherapy underwent high-throughput TCR beta sequencing. The patients were enrolled in a single-center, open-label phase 2 trial of ibrutinib monotherapy. A word on this clone: Its antigen has not been determined. Per-base quality was not reported, and no clone a single base away is much larger than it.

As encoded in the germline V gene, CDR1 is SGHVS while CDR2 is FQNEAQ. CDR3 length: 17 amino acids, cysteine to phenylalanine. The CDR3 DNA has 51 bases and is translated from base 1. Compared with germline, V lacks 5 bases and J lacks 0 bases; bases without a gene match: 10. Recombination connected TRBV7-8 to TRBJ2-7, with 10 junctional bases fitting TRBD2. The TCR originated in a human donor with chronic lymphocytic leukemia. The specimen was PBMCs, collected before ibrutinib treatment. The DNA sequence reads TGTGCCAGCAGCACCCGGGACCTAGCGGGAGACTCCTACGAGCAGTACTTC. Translation gives CASSTRDLAGDSYEQYF.